This TCR beta chain derives from a study of T-cell memory formation after mild COVID-19. As for this clonotype: The antigen is unknown.

TCRdb called the 5' RACE reads again in MiXCR, with one record for every CDR3 protein. There are about 15,000 distinct CDR3 sequences in the sample; about 21% occur only once, and about half lies in the top ten. Study outcomes and limitations: In pre-infection memory, a portion of responding clones appeared, which suggested that cross-reactive memory joined.

The TCR was taken from an adult woman who had mild COVID-19 (a few samples of this study predate the infection). Cell type and time point are not known. What was sequenced was PBMCs or a T cell subset sorted from them (not recorded which).

The CDR3 is CASSEEAGGSTDTQYF. CDR3 bases: TGTGCCAGCAGTGAGGAAGCGGGGGGTTCCACAGATACGCAGTATTTT. This rearrangement joins TRBV6-4 to TRBJ2-3; 9 nucleotides align to TRBD2. J was trimmed by 2 bases and V by 3 bases; bases with no gene match: 6. Germline CDR1 reads MRHNA; CDR2 reads SNTAGT. The CDR3 has 16 residues.